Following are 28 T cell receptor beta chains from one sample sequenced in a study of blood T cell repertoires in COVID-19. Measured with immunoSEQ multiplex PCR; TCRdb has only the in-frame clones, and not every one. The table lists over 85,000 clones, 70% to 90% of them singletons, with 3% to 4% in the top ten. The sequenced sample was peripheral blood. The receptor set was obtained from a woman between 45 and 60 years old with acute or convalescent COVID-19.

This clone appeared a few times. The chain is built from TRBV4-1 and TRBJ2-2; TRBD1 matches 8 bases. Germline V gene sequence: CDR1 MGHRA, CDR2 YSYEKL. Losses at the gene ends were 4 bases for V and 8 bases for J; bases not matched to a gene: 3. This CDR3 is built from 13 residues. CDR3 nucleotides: TGCGCCAGCAGCCCGGACAGGGCGGGGGAGCTGTTTTTT. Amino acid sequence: CASSPDRAGELFF.

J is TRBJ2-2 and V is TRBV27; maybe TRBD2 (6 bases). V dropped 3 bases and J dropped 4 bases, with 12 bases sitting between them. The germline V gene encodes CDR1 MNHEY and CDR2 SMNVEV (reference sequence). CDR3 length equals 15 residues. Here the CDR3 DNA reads TGTGCCAGCAGTTTTGCGGGGAGCGGCACCGGGGAGCTGTTTTTT. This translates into CASSFAGSGTGELFF.

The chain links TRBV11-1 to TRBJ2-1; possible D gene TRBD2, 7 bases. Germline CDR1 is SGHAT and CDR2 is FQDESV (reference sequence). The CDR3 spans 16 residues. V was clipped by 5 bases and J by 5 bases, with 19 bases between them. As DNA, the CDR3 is TGTGCCAGCAGCCCTAGGGGGGGCAGAAAAGACAATGAGCAGTTCTTC. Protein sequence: CASSPRGGRKDNEQFF.

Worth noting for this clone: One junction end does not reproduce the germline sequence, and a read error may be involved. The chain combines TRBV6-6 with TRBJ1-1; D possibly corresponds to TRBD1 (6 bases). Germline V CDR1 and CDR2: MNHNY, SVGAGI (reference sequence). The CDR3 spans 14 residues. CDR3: CASSYSGALAEAFF. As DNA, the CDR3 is TGTGCCAGCAGTTACTCGGGGGCCCTGGCTGAGGCTTTCTTT.

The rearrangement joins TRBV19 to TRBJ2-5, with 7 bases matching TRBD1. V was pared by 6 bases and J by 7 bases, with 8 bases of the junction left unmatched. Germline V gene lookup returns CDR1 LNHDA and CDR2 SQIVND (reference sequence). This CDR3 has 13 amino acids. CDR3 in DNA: TGTGCCAGTAGGGCAGGCCCAGGGGGGACCCAGTACTTC. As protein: CASRAGPGGTQYF.

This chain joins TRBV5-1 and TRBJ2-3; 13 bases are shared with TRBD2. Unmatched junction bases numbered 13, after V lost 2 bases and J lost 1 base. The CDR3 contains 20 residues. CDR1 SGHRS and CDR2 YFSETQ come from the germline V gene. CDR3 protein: CASSFRTSGSELSRTDTQYF. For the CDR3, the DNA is TGCGCCAGCAGCTTCAGGACTAGCGGGAGCGAGCTTTCTCGCACAGATACGCAGTATTTT.

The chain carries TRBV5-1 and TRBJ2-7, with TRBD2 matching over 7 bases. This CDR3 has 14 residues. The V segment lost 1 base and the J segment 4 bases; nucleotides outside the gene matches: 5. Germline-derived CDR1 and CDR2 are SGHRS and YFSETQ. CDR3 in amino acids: CASSLTGGRYEQYF. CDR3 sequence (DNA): TGCGCCAGCAGCTTGACGGGAGGTCGGTACGAGCAGTACTTC. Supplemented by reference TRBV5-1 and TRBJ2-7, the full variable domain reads KAGVTQTPRYLIKTRGQQVTLSCSPISGHRSVSWYQQTPGQGLQFLFEYFSETQRNKGNFPGRFSGRQFSNSRSEMNVSTLELGDSALYLCASSLTGGRYEQYFGPGTRLTVT.

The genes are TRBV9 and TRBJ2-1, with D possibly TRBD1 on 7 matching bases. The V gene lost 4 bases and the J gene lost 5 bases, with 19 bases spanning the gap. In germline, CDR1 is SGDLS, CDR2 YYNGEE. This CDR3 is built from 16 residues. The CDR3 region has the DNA TGTGCCAGCAGCATCCAGGGGGGCGGCGGACACAATGAGCAGTTCTTC. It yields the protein CASSIQGGGGHNEQFF.

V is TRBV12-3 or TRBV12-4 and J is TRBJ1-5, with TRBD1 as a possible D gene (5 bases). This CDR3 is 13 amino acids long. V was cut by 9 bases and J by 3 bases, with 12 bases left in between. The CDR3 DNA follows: TGTGCCAGTCAGACAGAGGCCAATCAGCCCCAGCATTTT. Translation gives CASQTEANQPQHF.

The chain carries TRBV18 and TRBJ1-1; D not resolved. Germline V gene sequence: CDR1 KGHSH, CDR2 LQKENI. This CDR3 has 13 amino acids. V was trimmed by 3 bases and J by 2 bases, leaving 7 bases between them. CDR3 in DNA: TGTGCCAGCTCACCCGGAGTCAACACTGAAGCTTTCTTT. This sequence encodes CASSPGVNTEAFF.

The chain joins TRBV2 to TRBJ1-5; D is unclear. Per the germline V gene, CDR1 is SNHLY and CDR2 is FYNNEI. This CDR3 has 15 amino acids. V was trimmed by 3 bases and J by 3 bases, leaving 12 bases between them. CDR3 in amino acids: CASSEEALVNQPQHF. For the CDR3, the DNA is TGTGCCAGCAGTGAGGAAGCGTTGGTCAATCAGCCCCAGCATTTT.

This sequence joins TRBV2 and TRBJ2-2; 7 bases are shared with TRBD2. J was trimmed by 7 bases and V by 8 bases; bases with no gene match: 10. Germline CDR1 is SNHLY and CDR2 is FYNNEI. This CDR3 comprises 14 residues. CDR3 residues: CASQQAGVDGELFF. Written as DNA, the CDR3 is TGTGCCAGCCAGCAGGCGGGAGTAGACGGGGAGCTGTTTTTT.

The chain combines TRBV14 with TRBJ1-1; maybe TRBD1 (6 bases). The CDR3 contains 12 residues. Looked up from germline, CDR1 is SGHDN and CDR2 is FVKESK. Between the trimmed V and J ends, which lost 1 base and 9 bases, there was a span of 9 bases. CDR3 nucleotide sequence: TGTGCCAGCAGCCAAGCCAGGGGCAAAGCTTTCTTT. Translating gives CASSQARGKAFF.

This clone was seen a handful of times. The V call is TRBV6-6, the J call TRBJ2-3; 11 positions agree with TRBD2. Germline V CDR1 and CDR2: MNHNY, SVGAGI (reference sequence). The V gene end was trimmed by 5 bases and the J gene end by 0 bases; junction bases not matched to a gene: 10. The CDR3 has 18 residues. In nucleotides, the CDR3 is TGTGCCAGCAGTCTTAGCGGGAGGGCCTCCCCTAGCACAGATACGCAGTATTTT. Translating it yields CASSLSGRASPSTDTQYF.

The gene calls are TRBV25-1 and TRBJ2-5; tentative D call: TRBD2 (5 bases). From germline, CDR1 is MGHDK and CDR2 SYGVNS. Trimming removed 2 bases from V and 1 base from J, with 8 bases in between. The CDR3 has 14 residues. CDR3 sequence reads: CASSEPRGQETQYF. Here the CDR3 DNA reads TGTGCCAGCAGTGAACCTCGGGGCCAAGAGACCCAGTACTTC. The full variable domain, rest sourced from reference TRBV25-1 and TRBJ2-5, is EADIYQTPRYLVIGTGKKITLECSQTMGHDKMYWYQQDPGMELHLIHYSYGVNSTEKGDLSSESTVSRIRTEHFPLTLESARPSHTSQYLCASSEPRGQETQYFGPGTRLLVL.

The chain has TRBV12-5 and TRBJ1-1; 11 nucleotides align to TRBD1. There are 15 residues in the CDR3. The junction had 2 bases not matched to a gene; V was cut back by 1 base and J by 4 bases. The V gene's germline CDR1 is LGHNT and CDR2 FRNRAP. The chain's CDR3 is CASGLEGTGGTEAFF. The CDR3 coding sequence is TGTGCTAGTGGTTTGGAAGGGACAGGGGGCACTGAAGCTTTCTTT.

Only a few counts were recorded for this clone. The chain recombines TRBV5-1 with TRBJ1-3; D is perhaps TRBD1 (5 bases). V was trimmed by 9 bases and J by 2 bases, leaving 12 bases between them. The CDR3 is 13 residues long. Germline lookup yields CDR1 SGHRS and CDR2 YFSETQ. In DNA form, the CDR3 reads TGCGCCACTCGGACAACCCCTGGAAACACCATATATTTT. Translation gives CATRTTPGNTIYF.

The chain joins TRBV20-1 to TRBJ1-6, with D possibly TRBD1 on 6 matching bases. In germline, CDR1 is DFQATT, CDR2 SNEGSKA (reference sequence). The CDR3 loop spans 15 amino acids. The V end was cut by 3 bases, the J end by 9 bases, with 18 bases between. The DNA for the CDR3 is TGCAGTGCTAGTGATCCTTCAGGGGAGTTTTCACCCCTCCACTTT. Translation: CSASDPSGEFSPLHF.

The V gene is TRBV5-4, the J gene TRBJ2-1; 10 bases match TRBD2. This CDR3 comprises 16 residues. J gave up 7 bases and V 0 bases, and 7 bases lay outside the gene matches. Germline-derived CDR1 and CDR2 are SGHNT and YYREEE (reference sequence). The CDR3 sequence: CASSLAPSGRVNEQFF. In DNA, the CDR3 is TGTGCCAGCAGCTTGGCCCCTAGCGGGAGAGTAAATGAGCAGTTCTTC.

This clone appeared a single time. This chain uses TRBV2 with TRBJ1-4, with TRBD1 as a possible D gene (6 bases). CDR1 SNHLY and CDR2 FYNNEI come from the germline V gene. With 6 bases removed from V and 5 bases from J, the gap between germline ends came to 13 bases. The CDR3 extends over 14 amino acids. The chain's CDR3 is CASRPQGQNEKLFF. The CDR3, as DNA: TGTGCCAGCAGACCCCAGGGGCAGAATGAAAAACTGTTTTTT. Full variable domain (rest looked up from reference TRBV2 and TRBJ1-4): EPEVTQTPSHQVTQMGQEVILRCVPISNHLYFYWYRQILGQKVEFLVSFYNNEISEKSEIFDDQFSVERPDGSNFTLKIRSTKLEDSAMYFCASRPQGQNEKLFFGSGTQLSVL.

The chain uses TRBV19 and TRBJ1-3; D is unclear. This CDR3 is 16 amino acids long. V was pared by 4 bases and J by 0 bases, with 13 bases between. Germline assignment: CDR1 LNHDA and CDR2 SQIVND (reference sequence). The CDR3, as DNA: TGTGCCAGTAGTACGCCGCGGGCTAGCTCTGGAAACACCATATATTTT. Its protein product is CASSTPRASSGNTIYF.

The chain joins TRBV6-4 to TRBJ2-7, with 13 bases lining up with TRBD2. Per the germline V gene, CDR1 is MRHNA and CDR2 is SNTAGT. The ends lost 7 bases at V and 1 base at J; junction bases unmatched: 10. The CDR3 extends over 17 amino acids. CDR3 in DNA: TGTGCCAGCATGAGGGGACTAGCGGGGCAGGCATCCTACGAGCAGTACTTC. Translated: CASMRGLAGQASYEQYF.

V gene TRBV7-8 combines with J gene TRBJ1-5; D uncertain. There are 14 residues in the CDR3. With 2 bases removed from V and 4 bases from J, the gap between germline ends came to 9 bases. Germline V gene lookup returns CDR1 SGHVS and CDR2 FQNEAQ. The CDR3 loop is CASSLLQVNQPQHF. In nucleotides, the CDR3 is TGTGCCAGCAGCTTATTGCAGGTTAATCAGCCCCAGCATTTT.

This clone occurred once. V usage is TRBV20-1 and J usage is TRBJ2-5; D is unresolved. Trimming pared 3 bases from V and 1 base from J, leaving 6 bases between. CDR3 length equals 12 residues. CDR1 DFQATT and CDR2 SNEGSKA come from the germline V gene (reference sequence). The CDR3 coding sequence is TGCAGTGCTAGTGTGGCCCAAGAGACCCAGTACTTC. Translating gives CSASVAQETQYF.

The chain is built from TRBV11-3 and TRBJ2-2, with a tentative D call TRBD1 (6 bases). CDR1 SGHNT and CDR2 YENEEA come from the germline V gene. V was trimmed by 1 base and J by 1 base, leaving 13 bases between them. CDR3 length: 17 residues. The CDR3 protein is CASSLGVGALNTGELFF. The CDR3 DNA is TGTGCCAGCAGCTTAGGTGTGGGGGCACTGAACACCGGGGAGCTGTTTTTT.

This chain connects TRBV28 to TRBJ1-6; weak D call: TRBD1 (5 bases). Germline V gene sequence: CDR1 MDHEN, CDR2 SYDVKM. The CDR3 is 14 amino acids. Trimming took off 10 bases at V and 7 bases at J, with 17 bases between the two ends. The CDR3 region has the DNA TGTGCCACCTGGCCAGGGATCCACAATTCACCCCTCCACTTT. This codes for CATWPGIHNSPLHF.

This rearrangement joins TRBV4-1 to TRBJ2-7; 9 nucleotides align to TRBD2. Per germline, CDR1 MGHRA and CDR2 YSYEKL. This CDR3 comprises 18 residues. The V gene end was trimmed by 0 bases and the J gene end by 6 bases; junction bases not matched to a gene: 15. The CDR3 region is CASSQEGEGSGRRSEQYF. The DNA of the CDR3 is TGCGCCAGCAGCCAAGAGGGGGAGGGGAGCGGGAGGAGGTCCGAGCAGTACTTC.

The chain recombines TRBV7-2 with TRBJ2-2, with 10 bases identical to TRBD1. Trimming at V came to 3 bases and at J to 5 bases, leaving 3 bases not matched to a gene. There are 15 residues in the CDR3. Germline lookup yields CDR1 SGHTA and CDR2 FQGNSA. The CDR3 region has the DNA TGTGCCAGCAGCTTGGACAGGGGGTCGACCGGGGAGCTGTTTTTT. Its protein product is CASSLDRGSTGELFF.